The 14 T cell receptor beta chains below were found in one sample sequenced in a study of blood T cell repertoires in COVID-19. The table came from immunoSEQ multiplex PCR; TCRdb's copy has only in-frame clones and leaves some out. The data contain a few hundred thousand clones, around 82% of them singletons. The sequenced sample consisted of peripheral blood. The receptors were gathered from a human donor in a cohort sampled during active COVID-19.

The rearrangement links TRBV19 to TRBJ1-1; 7 bases map to TRBD1. V lost 4 bases, J lost 6 bases, and 8 bases stayed unmatched. The CDR3 sequence is 14 residues long. The germline V gene encodes CDR1 LNHDA and CDR2 SQIVND (reference sequence). CDR3 in DNA: TGTGCCAGTAGTAAAGGGGGCGATGACGCTGAAGCTTTCTTT. Amino acid sequence: CASSKGGDDAEAFF.

The chain combines TRBV2 with TRBJ1-1; D not resolved. In germline, CDR1 is SNHLY, CDR2 FYNNEI. This CDR3 contains 13 residues. Trimming shortened V by 7 bases and J by 2 bases, and 11 bases separated the two germline ends. The CDR3 region has the DNA TGTGCCAGCAACTACGGTATAAACACTGAAGCTTTCTTT. The encoded protein is CASNYGINTEAFF.

The rearrangement joins TRBV10-2 to TRBJ2-1; 12 bases align to TRBD2. Looked up from germline, CDR1 is WSHSY and CDR2 is SAAADI. The CDR3 consists of 16 residues. With 6 bases clipped from V and 8 bases from J, the junction kept 11 bases outside the gene matches. The DNA for the CDR3 is TGCGCCAGCAGAAACTACCCCAGACTAGCGGGAGATGAGCAGTTCTTC. It translates to CASRNYPRLAGDEQFF.

The rearrangement uses TRBV15 and TRBJ2-1; the match to TRBD2 covers 7 bases. With 1 base clipped from V and 7 bases from J, the junction kept 13 bases outside the gene matches. Germline CDR1 reads LNHNV; CDR2 reads YYDKDF (reference sequence). The CDR3 has 17 residues. Here the CDR3 reads CATSRVQGGSIVNEQFF. For the CDR3, the DNA is TGTGCCACCAGCAGAGTCCAGGGCGGGAGTATTGTAAATGAGCAGTTCTTC.

V is TRBV11-2 and J is TRBJ1-4; 7 bases map to TRBD1. The CDR3 has 17 amino acids. The J segment lost 3 bases and the V segment lost 0 bases, leaving 7 bases of the junction unmatched. Per the germline V gene, CDR1 is SGHAT and CDR2 is FQNNGV. The CDR3 bases are TGTGCCAGCAGCTTAGATTTCGGGACAGCTCCTAATGAAAAACTGTTTTTT. It encodes CASSLDFGTAPNEKLFF.

This chain links TRBV5-1 with TRBJ2-7; D call uncertain. Germline V gene lookup returns CDR1 SGHRS and CDR2 YFSETQ. The CDR3 has 16 residues. The V gene lost 0 bases and the J gene lost 1 base, with 14 bases spanning the gap. The CDR3, as DNA: TGCGCCAGCAGCTTGGGGGCAGGCAAACCTTCCTACGAGCAGTACTTC. Its protein product is CASSLGAGKPSYEQYF.

The V gene is TRBV7-2, the J gene TRBJ2-7, with D perhaps TRBD1 (7 bases). This CDR3 spans 15 amino acids. Trimming took off 5 bases at V and 10 bases at J, with 24 bases between the two ends. CDR1 is SGHTA, CDR2 FQGNSA, per germline. The CDR3 loop reads CASSPGGRDSATQYF. The CDR3 region has the DNA TGTGCCAGCAGCCCCGGGGGTCGGGACAGTGCCACACAGTACTTC.

The chain couples TRBV6-2 or TRBV6-3 to TRBJ2-1; a possible D gene is TRBD2 (5 bases). This CDR3 spans 14 amino acids. The germline V gene encodes CDR1 MNHEY and CDR2 SVGEGT. Trimming took 2 bases from V and 7 from J, leaving 12 bases between them. The CDR3 DNA sequence: TGTGCCAGCAGTTACCCGGGGTGGCGAAATGAGCAGTTCTTC. Translated: CASSYPGWRNEQFF.

The chain recombines TRBV10-3 with TRBJ1-1; D gene uncertain. This CDR3 is 15 amino acids long. V lost 0 bases and J 1 base, leaving 9 bases between the germline ends. Germline values: CDR1 ENHRY, CDR2 SYGVKD. CDR3 in amino acids: CAISESEEPNTEAFF. The CDR3 region has the DNA TGTGCCATCAGTGAGTCAGAGGAGCCGAACACTGAAGCTTTCTTT.

J is TRBJ1-2 and V is TRBV4-1, with D tentatively TRBD1 (6 bases). V was cut by 1 base and J by 2 bases, with 11 bases left in between. Germline V gene sequence: CDR1 MGHRA, CDR2 YSYEKL. CDR3 length: 15 amino acids. CDR3 loop: CASSQVWTENYGYTF. CDR3 in DNA: TGCGCCAGCAGCCAAGTATGGACAGAAAACTATGGCTACACCTTC.

V and J are TRBV6-5 and TRBJ2-6; possibly TRBD1 for D (5 bases). This CDR3 is 14 amino acids long. Germline CDR1 is MNHEY and CDR2 is SVGAGI. Trimming took 7 bases from V and 4 from J, leaving 11 bases between them. This CDR3 is CASTGPTGANVLTF. The CDR3 region has the DNA TGTGCCAGCACAGGGCCGACCGGGGCCAACGTCCTGACTTTC.

CDR3 nucleotides: TGCAGCGTAACATATTCGAACATTCAGTACTTC. Its protein product is CSVTYSNIQYF. This rearrangement joins TRBV29-1 to TRBJ2-4; no clear D. In germline, CDR1 is SQVTM, CDR2 ANQGSEA. This CDR3 has 11 amino acids. Trimming took off 6 bases at V and 7 bases at J, with 10 bases between the two ends.

The chain recombines TRBV5-1 with TRBJ2-1; 12 nucleotides agree with TRBD2. The CDR3 runs 15 residues. Trimming cost V 6 bases and J 0 bases; bases outside gene matches: 1. Per germline, CDR1 SGHRS and CDR2 YFSETQ. DNA for the CDR3: TGCGCCAGCACTAGCGGGGGGGCCTCCTACAATGAGCAGTTCTTC. Its protein is CASTSGGASYNEQFF.

This chain links TRBV27 with TRBJ2-7; 9 bases are a match to TRBD2. The CDR3 is 17 amino acids. Trimming took 0 bases from V and 1 from J; bases not matched to a gene: 7. From germline, CDR1 is MNHEY and CDR2 SMNVEV (reference sequence). The DNA of the CDR3 is TGTGCCAGCAGTTTATCGAGTCTAGCGGGACGATCCTACGAGCAGTACTTC. Protein product: CASSLSSLAGRSYEQYF.